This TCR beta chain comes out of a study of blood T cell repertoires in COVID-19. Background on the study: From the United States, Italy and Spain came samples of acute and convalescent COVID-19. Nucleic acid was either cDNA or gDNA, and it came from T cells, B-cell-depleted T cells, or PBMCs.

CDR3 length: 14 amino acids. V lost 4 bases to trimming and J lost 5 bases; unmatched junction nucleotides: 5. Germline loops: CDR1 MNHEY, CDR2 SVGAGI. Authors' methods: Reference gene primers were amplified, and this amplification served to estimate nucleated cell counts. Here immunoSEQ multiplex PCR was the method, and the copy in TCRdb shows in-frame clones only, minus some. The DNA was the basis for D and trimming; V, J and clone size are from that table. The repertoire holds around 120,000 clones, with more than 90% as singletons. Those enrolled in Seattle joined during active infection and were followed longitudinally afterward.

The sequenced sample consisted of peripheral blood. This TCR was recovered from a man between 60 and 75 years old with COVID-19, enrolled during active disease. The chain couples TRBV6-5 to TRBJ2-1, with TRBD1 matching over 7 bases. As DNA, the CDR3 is TGTGCCAGCAGTTCGACAGGGATGCACAATGAGCAGTTCTTC. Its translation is CASSSTGMHNEQFF.